The 8 T cell receptor beta chains listed next were all sequenced from one sample in a study of post-analysis software for immune sequencing data. Regarding the study as a whole: Higher frequency in patients than in controls was seen for about five TRBV segments, with TRBV5-6, TRBV5-1 and TRBV20-1 among them.

Their specific antigens are unknown. Tagging with unique molecular identifiers was a feature of the TCR beta cDNA libraries. MiXCR, run by TCRdb on the PCR reads, gives a single entry per CDR3 protein. The table lists about 200,000 distinct CDR3 sequences, over 25% of them singletons. The sequenced material came from blood. The receptors originated from a girl aged 2-17 years with multiple sclerosis.

For this clonotype: Given a much more abundant clone one base away, this may be a read error. The rearrangement links TRBV5-1 to TRBJ2-3; possible D gene TRBD1, 6 bases. The germline gives CDR1 SGHRS, CDR2 YFSETQ. The ends were cut back, 0 bases at V and 8 bases at J, with 10 bases in the middle. This CDR3 has 13 residues. Here the CDR3 DNA reads TGCGCCAGCAGCTTGGTTCCACAGGGTACGCAGTATTTT. Protein sequence: CASSLVPQGTQYF.

There are a few counts of this clonotype. A much more abundant neighbour one base away suggests this may be a read error. V usage is TRBV7-8 and J usage is TRBJ2-5; 8 bases agree with TRBD2. This CDR3 contains 16 residues. The junction had 19 bases not matched to a gene; V was cut back by 5 bases and J by 11 bases. Germline CDR1 reads SGHVS; CDR2 reads FQNEAQ. For the CDR3, the DNA is TGTGCCAGCAGCCTCCTAGCGGGTTGGGAGTTCACTGAGCAGTACTTC. Its translation is CASSLLAGWEFTEQYF.

The rearrangement joins TRBV20-1 to TRBJ2-1; D may be TRBD2 (6 bases). Germline lookup yields CDR1 DFQATT and CDR2 SNEGSKA (reference sequence). Trimming cost V 5 bases and J 5 bases, with 16 bases left between them. The CDR3 contains 14 residues. The CDR3 spells CSAERRLGDNEQFF. CDR3 bases: TGCAGTGCTGAGAGGCGACTAGGTGACAATGAGCAGTTCTTC.

The chain joins TRBV20-1 to TRBJ1-6; D not certain. The CDR3 length is 11 residues. Germline CDR1 and CDR2: DFQATT and SNEGSKA (reference sequence). Between the trimmed V and J ends, which lost 1 base and 10 bases, there was a span of 5 bases. The chain's CDR3 is CSARAGSPLHF. The CDR3 region has the DNA TGCAGTGCTAGAGCCGGGTCACCCCTCCACTTT.

J is TRBJ2-3 and V is TRBV5-1, with 14 bases aligning to TRBD2. J was trimmed by 4 bases and V by 4 bases; bases with no gene match: 11. Germline CDR1 and CDR2: SGHRS and YFSETQ. The CDR3 sequence is 18 residues long. The CDR3 here is CASSLGTSGGARSDTQYF. The CDR3 nucleotides are TGCGCCAGCAGCCTCGGGACTAGCGGGGGAGCGAGGTCAGATACGCAGTATTTT.

This clonotype was found many times. The chain combines TRBV28 with TRBJ2-7; D might be TRBD1 or TRBD2, each matching 5 bases. The CDR3 is made up of 16 amino acids. The germline V and J ends were trimmed by 4 bases and 4 bases, with 20 bases remaining between them. Germline lookup yields CDR1 MDHEN and CDR2 SYDVKM. Written as DNA, the CDR3 is TGTGCCAGCAGTTCAAGGGACGAAGTGTGGGCTTACGAGCAGTACTTC. Translation gives CASSSRDEVWAYEQYF.

This clonotype was counted at least ten times. V is TRBV29-1 and J is TRBJ1-2; D call uncertain. The V end was cut by 6 bases, the J end by 4 bases, with 18 bases between. Germline CDR1 reads SQVTM; CDR2 reads ANQGSEA. The length of the CDR3 is 14 residues. The CDR3 protein is CSVPAEGISYGYTF. CDR3 coding DNA: TGCAGCGTCCCGGCCGAAGGGATTAGCTATGGCTACACCTTC. Complete variable domain (other parts from reference TRBV29-1 and TRBJ1-2): SAVISQKPSRDICQRGTSLTIQCQVDSQVTMMFWYRQQPGQSLTLIATANQGSEATYESGFVIDKFPISRPNLTFSTLTVSNMSPEDSSIYLCSVPAEGISYGYTFGSGTRLTVV.

The table lists this clonotype with many counts. The genes are TRBV12-3 or TRBV12-4 and TRBJ1-2, with D unclear. Trimming shortened V by 5 bases and J by 6 bases, and 22 bases separated the two germline ends. CDR3 length: 16 residues. For the CDR3, the DNA is TGTGCCAGCAGTAACCACCGGGGATATGGAATGGATGGCTACACCTTC. The encoded protein is CASSNHRGYGMDGYTF.